This TCR beta chain was profiled in a study of CD8+ T cells in alopecia areata. The V gene end was trimmed by 4 bases and the J gene end by 4 bases; junction bases not matched to a gene: 6. The CDR3 contains 14 residues. The germline CDR1 and CDR2 sequences are SGHRS and YFSETQ. Indicated treatment: oral pan-JAK inhibitor, 5-10 mg twice daily. Researchers picked out CD4+ and CD8+ T cells from PBMCs by sorting. Extracted RNA was reverse transcribed into cDNA, the sequencing template. Sequencing was performed with immunoSEQ multiplex PCR; in TCRdb, only in-frame clones are kept and a portion is missing. The sample lists 150,000 to 200,000 clones, approximately 51% occurring once.

The TCR was taken from a human donor with alopecia areata. The rearrangement joins TRBV5-1 to TRBJ2-7; 9 bases align to TRBD1. Sequences were derived from CD8+ T cells sorted from blood, sampled at roughly week 52, from a patient treated with tofacitinib. The DNA for the CDR3 is TGCGCCAGCAGCCCACGGGACAGGGAATACGAGCAGTACTTC. Amino acid sequence: CASSPRDREYEQYF. Using reference TRBV5-1 and TRBJ2-7 for the parts outside the CDR3, the full variable domain is KAGVTQTPRYLIKTRGQQVTLSCSPISGHRSVSWYQQTPGQGLQFLFEYFSETQRNKGNFPGRFSGRQFSNSRSEMNVSTLELGDSALYLCASSPRDREYEQYFGPGTRLTVT.